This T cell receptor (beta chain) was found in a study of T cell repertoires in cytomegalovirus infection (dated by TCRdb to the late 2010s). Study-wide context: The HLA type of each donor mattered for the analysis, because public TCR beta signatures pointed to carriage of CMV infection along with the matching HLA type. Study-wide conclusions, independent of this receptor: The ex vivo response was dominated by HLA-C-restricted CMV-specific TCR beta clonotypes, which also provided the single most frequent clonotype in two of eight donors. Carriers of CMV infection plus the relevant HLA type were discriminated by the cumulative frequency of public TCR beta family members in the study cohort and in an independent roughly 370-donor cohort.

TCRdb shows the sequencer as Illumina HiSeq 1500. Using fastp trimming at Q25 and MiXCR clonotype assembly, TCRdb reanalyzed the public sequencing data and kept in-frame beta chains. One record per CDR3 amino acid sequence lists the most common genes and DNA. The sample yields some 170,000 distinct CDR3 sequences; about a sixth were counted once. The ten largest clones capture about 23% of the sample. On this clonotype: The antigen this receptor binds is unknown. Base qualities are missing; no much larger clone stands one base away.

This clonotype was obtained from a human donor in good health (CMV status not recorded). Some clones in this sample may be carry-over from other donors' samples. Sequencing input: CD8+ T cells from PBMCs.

The sequenced DNA is TGTGCCAGCAGCTTTTTTACACCGACAGGGCGAATGGAGGAGTTCCAGTACTTC. It translates as CASSFFTPTGRMEEFQYF. The V gene is TRBV7-6 and the J gene is TRBJ2-5; the central 7 bases match TRBD1. CDR1 and CDR2 (SGHVS, FNYEAQ) derive from the germline V gene. V is trimmed back by 3 bases and J by 10 bases, and the junction contains 23 bases that no gene match accounts for. Reading from cysteine to phenylalanine, the CDR3 counts 18 amino acids. Only CDR3 DNA is held: 54 bases, read in frame from base 1.